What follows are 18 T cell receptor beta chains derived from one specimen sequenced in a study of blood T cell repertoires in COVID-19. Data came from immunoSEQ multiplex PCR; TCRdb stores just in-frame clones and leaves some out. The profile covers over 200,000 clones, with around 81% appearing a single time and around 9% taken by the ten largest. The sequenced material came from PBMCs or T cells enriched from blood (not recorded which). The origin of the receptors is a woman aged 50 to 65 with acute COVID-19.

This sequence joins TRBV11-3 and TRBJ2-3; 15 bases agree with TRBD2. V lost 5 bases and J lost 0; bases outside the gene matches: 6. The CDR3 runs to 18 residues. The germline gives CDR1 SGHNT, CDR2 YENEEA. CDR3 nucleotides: TGTGCCAGCAGCCTTCGGACTAGCGGGGGGGCAAGCACAGATACGCAGTATTTT. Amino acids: CASSLRTSGGASTDTQYF.

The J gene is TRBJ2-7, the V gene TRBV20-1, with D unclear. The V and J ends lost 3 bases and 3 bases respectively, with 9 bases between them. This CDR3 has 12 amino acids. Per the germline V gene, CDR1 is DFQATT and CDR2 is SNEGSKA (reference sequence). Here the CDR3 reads CSASLQFYEQYF. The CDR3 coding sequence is TGCAGTGCTAGTCTACAGTTCTACGAGCAGTACTTC.

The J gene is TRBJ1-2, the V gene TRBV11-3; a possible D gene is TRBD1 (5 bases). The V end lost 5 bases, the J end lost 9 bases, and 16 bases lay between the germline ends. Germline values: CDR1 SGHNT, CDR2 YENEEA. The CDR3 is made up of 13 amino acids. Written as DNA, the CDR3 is TGTGCCAGCAGCCTGCCGATCAGGGATAGCTACACCTTC. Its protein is CASSLPIRDSYTF.

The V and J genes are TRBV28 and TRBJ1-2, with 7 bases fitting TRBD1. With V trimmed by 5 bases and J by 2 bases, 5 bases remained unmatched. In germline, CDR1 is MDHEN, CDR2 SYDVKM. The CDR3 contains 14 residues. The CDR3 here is CASSPTQGNYGYTF. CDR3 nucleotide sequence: TGTGCCAGCAGTCCAACACAGGGGAACTATGGCTACACCTTC.

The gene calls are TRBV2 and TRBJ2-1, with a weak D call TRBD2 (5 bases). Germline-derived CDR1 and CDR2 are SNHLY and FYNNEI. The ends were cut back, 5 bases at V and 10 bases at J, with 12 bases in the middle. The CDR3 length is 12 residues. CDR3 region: CASSPGMPEQFF. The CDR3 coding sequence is TGTGCCAGCAGTCCGGGAATGCCCGAGCAGTTCTTC.

The DNA of the CDR3 is TGTGCCACCAGTGATTCAGGGACAGTAACAGATACGCAGTATTTT. Protein product: CATSDSGTVTDTQYF. V is TRBV24-1 and J is TRBJ2-3; 7 bases are a match to TRBD1. Germline V gene sequence: CDR1 KGHDR, CDR2 SFDVKD. Trimming at V came to 2 bases and at J to 3 bases, leaving 4 bases not matched to a gene. This CDR3 region has 15 residues.

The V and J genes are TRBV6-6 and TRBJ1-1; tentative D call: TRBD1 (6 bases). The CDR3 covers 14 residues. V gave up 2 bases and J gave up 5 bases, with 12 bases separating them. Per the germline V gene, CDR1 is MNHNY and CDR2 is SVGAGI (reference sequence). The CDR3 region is CASSYLGGETEAFF. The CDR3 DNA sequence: TGTGCCAGCAGTTACCTTGGGGGCGAGACTGAAGCTTTCTTT.

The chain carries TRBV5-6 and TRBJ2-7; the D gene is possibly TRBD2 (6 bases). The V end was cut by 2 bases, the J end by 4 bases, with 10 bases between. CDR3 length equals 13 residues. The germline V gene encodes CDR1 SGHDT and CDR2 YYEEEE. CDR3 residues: CASSFPSAYEQYF. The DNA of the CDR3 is TGTGCCAGCAGCTTTCCTAGCGCGTACGAGCAGTACTTC.

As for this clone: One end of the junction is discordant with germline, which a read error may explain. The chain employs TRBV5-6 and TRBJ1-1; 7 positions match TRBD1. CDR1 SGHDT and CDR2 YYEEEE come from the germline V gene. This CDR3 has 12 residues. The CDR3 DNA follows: TGTGCCAGCAGCCCCCAACCGGGACAGTCAGAATTT. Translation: CASSPQPGQSEF.

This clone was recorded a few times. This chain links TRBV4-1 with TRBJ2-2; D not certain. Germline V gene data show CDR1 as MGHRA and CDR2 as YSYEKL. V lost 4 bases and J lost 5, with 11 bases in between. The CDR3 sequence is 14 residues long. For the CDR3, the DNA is TGCGCCAGCAGCCTAAGCTCGAGTACCGGGGAGCTGTTTTTT. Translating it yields CASSLSSSTGELFF.

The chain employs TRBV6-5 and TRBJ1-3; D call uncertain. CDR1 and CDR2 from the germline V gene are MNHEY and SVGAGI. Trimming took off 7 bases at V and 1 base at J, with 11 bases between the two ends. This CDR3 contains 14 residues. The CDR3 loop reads CASKNSLSGNTIYF. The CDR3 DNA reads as TGTGCCAGCAAAAACAGCCTTTCTGGAAACACCATATATTTT.

In DNA form, the CDR3 reads TGCGCCAGCAGCCCCCCCCTAGGGACTAGCGGGGGGTACACAGATACGCAGTATTTT. Its protein product is CASSPPLGTSGGYTDTQYF. The chain employs TRBV5-1 and TRBJ2-3, with 15 bases matching TRBD2. The CDR3 spans 19 residues. V gave up 4 bases and J gave up 2 bases; unmatched junction bases: 11. Germline CDR1 SGHRS, CDR2 YFSETQ.

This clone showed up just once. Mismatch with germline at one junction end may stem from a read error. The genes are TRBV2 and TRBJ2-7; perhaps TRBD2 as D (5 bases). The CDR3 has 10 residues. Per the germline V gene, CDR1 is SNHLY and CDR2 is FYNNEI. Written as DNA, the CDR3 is TGTGCCAGCAGCGCCCCCGGTGAGGGCTTC. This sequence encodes CASSAPGEGF.

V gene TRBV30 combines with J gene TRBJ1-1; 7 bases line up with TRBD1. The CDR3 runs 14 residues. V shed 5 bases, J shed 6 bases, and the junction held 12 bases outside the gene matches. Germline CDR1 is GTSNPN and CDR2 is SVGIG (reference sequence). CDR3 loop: CAWAWGGTGAEAFF. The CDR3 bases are TGTGCCTGGGCGTGGGGAGGCACAGGGGCTGAAGCTTTCTTT.

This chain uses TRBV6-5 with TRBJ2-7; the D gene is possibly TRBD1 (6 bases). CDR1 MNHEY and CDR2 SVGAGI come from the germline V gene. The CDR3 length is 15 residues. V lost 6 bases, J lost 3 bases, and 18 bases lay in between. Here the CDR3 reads CASRPSRDTHYEQYF. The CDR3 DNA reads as TGTGCCAGCAGACCCTCCAGGGACACACACTACGAGCAGTACTTC.

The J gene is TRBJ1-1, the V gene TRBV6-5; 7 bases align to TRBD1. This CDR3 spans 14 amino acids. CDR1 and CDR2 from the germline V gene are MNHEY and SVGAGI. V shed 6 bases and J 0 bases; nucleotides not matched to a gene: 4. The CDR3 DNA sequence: TGTGCCAGCAGAATCGGACAGGTGAACACTGAAGCTTTCTTT. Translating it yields CASRIGQVNTEAFF.

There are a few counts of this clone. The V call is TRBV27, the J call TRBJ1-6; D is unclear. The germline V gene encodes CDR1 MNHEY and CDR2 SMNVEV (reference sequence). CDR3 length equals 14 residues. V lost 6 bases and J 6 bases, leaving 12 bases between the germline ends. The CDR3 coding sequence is TGTGCCAGCAGACTTCGACAAGTTAATTCACCCCTCCACTTT. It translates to CASRLRQVNSPLHF.

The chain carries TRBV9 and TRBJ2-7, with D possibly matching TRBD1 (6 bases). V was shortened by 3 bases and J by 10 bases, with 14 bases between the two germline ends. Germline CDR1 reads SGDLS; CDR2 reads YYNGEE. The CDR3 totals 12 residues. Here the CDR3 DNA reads TGTGCCAGCAGCGGGTTAGGGGGAGCACAGTACTTC. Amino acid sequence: CASSGLGGAQYF.